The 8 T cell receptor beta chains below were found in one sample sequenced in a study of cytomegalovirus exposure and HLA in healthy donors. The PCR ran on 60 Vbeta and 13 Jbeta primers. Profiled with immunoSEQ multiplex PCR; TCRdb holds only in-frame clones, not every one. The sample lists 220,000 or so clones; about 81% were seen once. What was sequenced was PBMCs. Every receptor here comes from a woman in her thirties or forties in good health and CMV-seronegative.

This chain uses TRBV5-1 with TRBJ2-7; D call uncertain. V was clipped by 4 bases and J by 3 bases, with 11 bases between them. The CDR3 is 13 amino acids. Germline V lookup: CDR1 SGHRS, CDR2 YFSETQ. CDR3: CASSLDQVYEQYF. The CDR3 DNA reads TGCGCCAGCAGCCTCGATCAGGTCTACGAGCAGTACTTC.

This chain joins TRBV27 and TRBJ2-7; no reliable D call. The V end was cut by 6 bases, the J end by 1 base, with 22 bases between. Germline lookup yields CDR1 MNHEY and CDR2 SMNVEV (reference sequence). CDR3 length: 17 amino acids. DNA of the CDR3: TGTGCCAGCAGATCTCGGCCCCGAAGAGACATTTCCTACGAGCAGTACTTC. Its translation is CASRSRPRRDISYEQYF.

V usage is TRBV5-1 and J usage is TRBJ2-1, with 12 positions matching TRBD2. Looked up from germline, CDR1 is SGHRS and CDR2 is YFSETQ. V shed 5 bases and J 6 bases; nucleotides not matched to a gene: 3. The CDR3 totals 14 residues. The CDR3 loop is CASRRTSGANEQFF. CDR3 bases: TGCGCCAGCAGAAGGACTAGCGGGGCCAATGAGCAGTTCTTC.

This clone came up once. The CDR3 reads CASSQLSGGSYNSPLHF. DNA for the CDR3: TGTGCCAGCAGTCAATTATCAGGTGGCTCCTATAATTCACCCCTCCACTTT. The rearrangement uses TRBV27 and TRBJ1-6; no clear D gene. CDR1 is MNHEY and CDR2 is SMNVEV in the germline V gene (reference sequence). The length of the CDR3 is 17 residues. Trimming cost V 5 bases and J 0 bases, with 14 bases left between them.

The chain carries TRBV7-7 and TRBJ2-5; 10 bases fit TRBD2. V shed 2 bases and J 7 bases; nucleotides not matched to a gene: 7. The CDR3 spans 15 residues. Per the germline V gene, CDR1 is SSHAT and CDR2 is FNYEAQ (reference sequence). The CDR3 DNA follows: TGTGCCAGCAGCTTACTAGCGGGAGAATTGGGGACCCAGTACTTC. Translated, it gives CASSLLAGELGTQYF.

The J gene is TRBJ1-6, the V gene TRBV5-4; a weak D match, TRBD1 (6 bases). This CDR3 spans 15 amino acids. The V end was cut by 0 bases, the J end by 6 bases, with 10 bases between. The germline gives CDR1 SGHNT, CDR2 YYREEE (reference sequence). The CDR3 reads CASSLAQGRNSPLHF. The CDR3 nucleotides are TGTGCCAGCAGCTTGGCACAGGGTCGTAATTCACCCCTCCACTTT.

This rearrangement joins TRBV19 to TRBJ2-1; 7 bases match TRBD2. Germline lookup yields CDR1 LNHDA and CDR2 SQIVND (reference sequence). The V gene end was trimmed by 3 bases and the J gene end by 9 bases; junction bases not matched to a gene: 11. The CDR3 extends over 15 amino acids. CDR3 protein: CASSISSGGEGEQFF. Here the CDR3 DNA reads TGTGCCAGTAGTATTTCCTCCGGAGGGGAGGGTGAGCAGTTCTTC.

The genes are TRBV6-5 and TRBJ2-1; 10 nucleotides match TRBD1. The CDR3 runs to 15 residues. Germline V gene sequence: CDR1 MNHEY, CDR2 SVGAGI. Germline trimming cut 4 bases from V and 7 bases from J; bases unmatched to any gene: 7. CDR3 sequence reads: CASSFRPGQGNEQFF. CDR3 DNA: TGTGCCAGCAGTTTCCGACCGGGACAGGGGAATGAGCAGTTCTTC.